The clone carrying this T cell receptor beta chain has just a few counts. The data derive from a study of control samples from healthy donors and cancer patients. TCRdb's table, derived via immunoSEQ multiplex PCR, lists solely in-frame clones and lacks some. The table lists about 120,000 clones, more than 85% of them singletons, with 2.6% in the top ten. The CDR3 covers 16 residues. Trimming cost V 3 bases and J 6 bases; bases outside gene matches: 10. CDR1 and CDR2 (germline): SGHRS, YFSETQ. The clonotype comes from a man between 25 and 39 years old in good health. The sequencing sample was made of blood. The chain joins TRBV5-1 to TRBJ2-1, with 9 bases lining up with TRBD2. The DNA of the CDR3 is TGCGCCAGCAGCTCCCTTAATGCGGGGGGGCCCAATGAGCAGTTCTTC. This gives the protein CASSSLNAGGPNEQFF. The full variable domain, in which reference TRBV5-1 and TRBJ2-1 provide the parts outside the CDR3, is KAGVTQTPRYLIKTRGQQVTLSCSPISGHRSVSWYQQTPGQGLQFLFEYFSETQRNKGNFPGRFSGRQFSNSRSEMNVSTLELGDSALYLCASSSLNAGGPNEQFFGPGTRLTVL.